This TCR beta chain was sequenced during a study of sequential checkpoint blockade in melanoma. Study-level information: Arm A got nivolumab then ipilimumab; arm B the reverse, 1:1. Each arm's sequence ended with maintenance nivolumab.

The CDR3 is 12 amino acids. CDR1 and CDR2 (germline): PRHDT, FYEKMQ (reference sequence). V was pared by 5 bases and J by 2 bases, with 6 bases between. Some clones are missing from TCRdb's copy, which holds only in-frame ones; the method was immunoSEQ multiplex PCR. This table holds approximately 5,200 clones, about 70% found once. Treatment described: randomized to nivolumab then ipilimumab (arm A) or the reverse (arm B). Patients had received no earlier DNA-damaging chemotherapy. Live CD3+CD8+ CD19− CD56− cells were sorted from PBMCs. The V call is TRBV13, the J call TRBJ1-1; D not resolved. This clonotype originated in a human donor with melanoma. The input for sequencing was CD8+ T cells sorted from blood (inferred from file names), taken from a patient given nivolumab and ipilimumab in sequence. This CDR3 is CASSTQNTEAFF. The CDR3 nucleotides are TGTGCCAGCAGCACACAAAACACTGAAGCTTTCTTT.